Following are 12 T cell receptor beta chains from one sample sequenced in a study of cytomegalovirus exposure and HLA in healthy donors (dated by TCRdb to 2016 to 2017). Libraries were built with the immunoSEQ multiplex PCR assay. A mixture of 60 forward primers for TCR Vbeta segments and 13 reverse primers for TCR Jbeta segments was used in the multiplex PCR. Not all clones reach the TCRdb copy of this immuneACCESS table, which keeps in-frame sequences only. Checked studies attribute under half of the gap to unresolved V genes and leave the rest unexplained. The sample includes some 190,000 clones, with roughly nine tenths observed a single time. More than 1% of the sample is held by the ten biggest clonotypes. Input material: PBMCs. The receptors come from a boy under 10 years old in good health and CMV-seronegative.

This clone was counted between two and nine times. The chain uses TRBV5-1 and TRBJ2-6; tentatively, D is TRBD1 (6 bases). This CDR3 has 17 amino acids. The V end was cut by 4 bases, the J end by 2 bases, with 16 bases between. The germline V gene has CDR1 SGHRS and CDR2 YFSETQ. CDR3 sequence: CASSALVGGAGANVLTF. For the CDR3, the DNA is TGCGCCAGCAGCGCATTGGTAGGGGGTGCTGGGGCCAACGTCCTGACTTTC.

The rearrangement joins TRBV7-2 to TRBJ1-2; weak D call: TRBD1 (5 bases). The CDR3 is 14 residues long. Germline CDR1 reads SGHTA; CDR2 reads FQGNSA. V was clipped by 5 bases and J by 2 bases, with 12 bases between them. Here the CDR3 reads CASSLPGVNYGYTF. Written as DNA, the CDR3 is TGTGCCAGCAGCCTCCCGGGGGTGAACTATGGCTACACCTTC.

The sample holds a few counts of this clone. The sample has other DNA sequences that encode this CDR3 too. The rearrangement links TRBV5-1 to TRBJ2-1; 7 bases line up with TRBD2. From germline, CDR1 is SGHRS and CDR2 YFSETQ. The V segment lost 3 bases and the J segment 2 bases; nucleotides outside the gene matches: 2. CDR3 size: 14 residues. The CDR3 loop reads CASSSSGAYNEQFF. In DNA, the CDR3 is TGCGCCAGCAGCTCTAGCGGCGCCTACAATGAGCAGTTCTTC.

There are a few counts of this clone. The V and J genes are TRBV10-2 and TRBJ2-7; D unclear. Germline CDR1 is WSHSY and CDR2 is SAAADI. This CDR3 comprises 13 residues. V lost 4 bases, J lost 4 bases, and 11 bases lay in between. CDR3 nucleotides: TGCGCCAGCAGTGTGAGGTTGGGTTACGAGCAGTACTTC. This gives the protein CASSVRLGYEQYF.

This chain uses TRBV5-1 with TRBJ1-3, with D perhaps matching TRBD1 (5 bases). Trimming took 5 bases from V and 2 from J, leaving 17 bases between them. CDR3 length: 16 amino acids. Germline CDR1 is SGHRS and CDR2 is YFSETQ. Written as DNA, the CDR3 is TGCGCCAGCAGACGCGACAGAGAACGGCCTGGAAACACCATATATTTT. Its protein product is CASRRDRERPGNTIYF.

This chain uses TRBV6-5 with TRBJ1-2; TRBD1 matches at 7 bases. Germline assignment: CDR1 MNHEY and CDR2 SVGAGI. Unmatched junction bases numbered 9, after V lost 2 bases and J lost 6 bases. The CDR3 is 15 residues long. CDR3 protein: CASSYGGRGGNGYTF. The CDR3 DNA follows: TGTGCCAGCAGTTACGGGGGTCGAGGGGGCAATGGCTACACCTTC.

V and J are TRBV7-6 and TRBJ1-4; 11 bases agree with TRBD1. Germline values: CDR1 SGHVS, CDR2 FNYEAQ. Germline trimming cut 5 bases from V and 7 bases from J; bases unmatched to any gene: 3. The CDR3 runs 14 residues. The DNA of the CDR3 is TGTGCCAGCAGCGCCGGGACAGGGGGTGAAAAACTGTTTTTT. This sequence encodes CASSAGTGGEKLFF.

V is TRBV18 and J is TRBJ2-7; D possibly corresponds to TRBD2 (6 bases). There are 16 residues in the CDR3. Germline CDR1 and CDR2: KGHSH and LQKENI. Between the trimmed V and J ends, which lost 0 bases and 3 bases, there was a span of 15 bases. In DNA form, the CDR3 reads TGTGCCAGCTCACCACCGGGGGGACTGACCTACTACGAGCAGTACTTC. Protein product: CASSPPGGLTYYEQYF.

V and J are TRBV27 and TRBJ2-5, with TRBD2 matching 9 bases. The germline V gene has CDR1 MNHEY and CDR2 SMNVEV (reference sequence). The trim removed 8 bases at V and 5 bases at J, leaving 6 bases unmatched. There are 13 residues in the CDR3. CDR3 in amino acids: CASLAGESETQYF. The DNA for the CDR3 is TGTGCCAGCTTAGCGGGAGAGAGTGAGACCCAGTACTTC.

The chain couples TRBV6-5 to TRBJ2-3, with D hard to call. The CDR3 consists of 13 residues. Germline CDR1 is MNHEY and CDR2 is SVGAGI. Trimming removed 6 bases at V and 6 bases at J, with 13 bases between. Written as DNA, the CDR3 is TGTGCCAGCAGAGTACGACCGAGGGATACGCAGTATTTT. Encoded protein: CASRVRPRDTQYF.

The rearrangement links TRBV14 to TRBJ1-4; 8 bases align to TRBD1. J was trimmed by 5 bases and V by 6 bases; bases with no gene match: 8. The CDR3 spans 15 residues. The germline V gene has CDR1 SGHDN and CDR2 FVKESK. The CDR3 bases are TGTGCCAGCAGTTCATCTCGGACAGGGAATGAAAAACTGTTTTTT. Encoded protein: CASSSSRTGNEKLFF.

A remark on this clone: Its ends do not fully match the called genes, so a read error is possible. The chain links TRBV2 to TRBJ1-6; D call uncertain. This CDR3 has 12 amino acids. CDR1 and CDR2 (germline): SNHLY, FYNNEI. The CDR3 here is CASSVGNSPPHF. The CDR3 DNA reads TGTGCCAGCAGTGTTGGCAATTCACCCCCCCACTTT. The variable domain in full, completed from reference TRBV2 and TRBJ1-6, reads EPEVTQTPSHQVTQMGQEVILRCVPISNHLYFYWYRQILGQKVEFLVSFYNNEISEKSEIFDDQFSVERPDGSNFTLKIRSTKLEDSAMYFCASSVGNSPPHFGNGTRLTVT.